What follows are 27 T cell receptor beta chains derived from one specimen sequenced in a study of brain metastases from non-small cell lung cancer. TCRdb's copy holds only in-frame clones and misses some; the assay was immunoSEQ multiplex PCR. The repertoire consists of about 1,300 clones, with 90% occurring once and the leading ten covering roughly 6.7%. Sequenced input: primary lung tumor tissue. All receptors come from a donor at least 40 years old with non-small cell lung cancer.

The gene calls are TRBV15 and TRBJ2-4; D may be TRBD1 (7 bases). V lost 5 bases, J lost 0 bases, and 20 bases lay in between. Per the germline V gene, CDR1 is LNHNV and CDR2 is YYDKDF (reference sequence). This CDR3 comprises 18 residues. The CDR3 loop reads CATSPEFNRGLAKNIQYF. The CDR3 bases are TGTGCCACCAGCCCTGAATTTAACAGGGGACTAGCCAAAAACATTCAGTACTTC.

The rearrangement links TRBV7-9 to TRBJ1-4, with D possibly matching TRBD1 (5 bases). V dropped 4 bases and J dropped 4 bases, with 13 bases sitting between them. CDR3 size: 15 residues. Germline V lookup: CDR1 SEHNR, CDR2 FQNEAQ (reference sequence). The CDR3 loop reads CASSSYAGLNEKLFF. The CDR3 bases are TGTGCCAGCAGCTCCTACGCGGGGCTTAATGAAAAACTGTTTTTT. The full variable domain, rest sourced from reference TRBV7-9 and TRBJ1-4, is DTGVSQNPRHKITKRGQNVTFRCDPISEHNRLYWYRQTLGQGPEFLTYFQNEAQLEKSRLLSDRFSAERPKGSFSTLEIQRTEQGDSAMYLCASSSYAGLNEKLFFGSGTQLSVL.

The chain joins TRBV6-5 to TRBJ2-7, with 7 bases aligning to TRBD1. The CDR3 is 14 amino acids. Germline lookup yields CDR1 MNHEY and CDR2 SVGAGI. V shed 7 bases and J 4 bases; nucleotides not matched to a gene: 10. CDR3 in amino acids: CASNTGTEGYEQYF. The CDR3 DNA follows: TGTGCCAGCAATACCGGGACAGAGGGTTACGAGCAGTACTTC.

The rearrangement joins TRBV7-2 to TRBJ1-3; D unresolved. CDR1 and CDR2 (germline): SGHTA, FQGNSA. This CDR3 comprises 14 residues. V lost 5 bases, J lost 0 bases, and 8 bases lay in between. Here the CDR3 reads CASSPTASGNTIYF. In nucleotides, the CDR3 is TGTGCCAGCAGCCCAACCGCCTCTGGAAACACCATATATTTT. Variable domain in full (rest from reference TRBV7-2 and TRBJ1-3): GAGVSQSPSNKVTEKGKDVELRCDPISGHTALYWYRQSLGQGLEFLIYFQGNSAPDKSGLPSDRFSAERTGGSVSTLTIQRTQQEDSAVYLCASSPTASGNTIYFGEGSWLTVV.

The rearrangement links TRBV3-1 (or the pseudogene TRBV3-2) to TRBJ1-2, with a possible D match to TRBD1 (5 bases). V was pared by 3 bases and J by 4 bases, with 12 bases between. This CDR3 region has 14 residues. Germline values: CDR1 LGHDT, CDR2 YNNKEL (reference sequence). The chain's CDR3 is CASSQYGTGYGYTF. The CDR3 coding sequence is TGTGCCAGCAGCCAGTACGGGACGGGCTATGGCTACACCTTC.

The chain uses TRBV6-5 and TRBJ1-1; possible D gene TRBD1, 5 bases. CDR3 length equals 14 residues. Germline CDR1 and CDR2: MNHEY and SVGAGI. Trimming left V 6 bases short and J 4 bases short, with 15 bases between. CDR3: CASSHADMGTEAFF. CDR3 DNA: TGTGCCAGCAGCCACGCGGACATGGGCACTGAAGCTTTCTTT.

The DNA of the CDR3 is TGTGCCAGCAGCCCAGGGGGGAACGAGCAGTACTTC. Amino acids: CASSPGGNEQYF. This chain connects TRBV7-2 to TRBJ2-7; D possibly corresponds to TRBD1 (7 bases). Germline CDR1 SGHTA, CDR2 FQGNSA. CDR3 length: 12 amino acids. V lost 5 bases and J lost 5, with 10 bases in between.

The CDR3 spells CASSLNSNQPQHF. The CDR3 DNA reads as TGTGCCAGTAGCCTTAATAGCAATCAGCCCCAGCATTTT. The chain is built from TRBV19 and TRBJ1-5; D is unclear. The germline gives CDR1 LNHDA, CDR2 SQIVND (reference sequence). This CDR3 contains 13 residues. Trimming removed 6 bases at V and 0 bases at J, with 6 bases between.

The chain combines TRBV20-1 with TRBJ2-1; 12 positions agree with TRBD2. CDR3 size: 15 residues. CDR1 and CDR2 (germline): DFQATT, SNEGSKA (reference sequence). After removal of 3 bases from V and 8 bases from J, the junction contained 8 bases not matched to a gene. CDR3 coding DNA: TGCAGTGCTAGTGCGGGACTAGCGGGCCTGCATGAGCAGTTCTTC. Amino acids: CSASAGLAGLHEQFF.

The chain employs TRBV24-1 and TRBJ2-7, with a possible D match to TRBD1 (5 bases). Germline loops: CDR1 KGHDR, CDR2 SFDVKD. The ends were cut back, 7 bases at V and 5 bases at J, with 17 bases in the middle. The CDR3 length is 14 residues. The CDR3 DNA sequence: TGTGCCACCAGCCTGGGGCAGGGAACAAACGAGCAGTACTTC. Amino acid sequence: CATSLGQGTNEQYF.

The rearrangement uses TRBV18 and TRBJ2-7; D not resolved. The V gene lost 6 bases and the J gene lost 3 bases, with 6 bases spanning the gap. In germline, CDR1 is KGHSH, CDR2 LQKENI. The CDR3 has 11 residues. This chain's CDR3 is CASSNGYEQYF. CDR3 sequence (DNA): TGTGCCAGCTCCAACGGCTACGAGCAGTACTTC.

This chain connects TRBV19 to TRBJ1-5; TRBD1 might be the D (5 bases). The V gene's germline CDR1 is LNHDA and CDR2 SQIVND (reference sequence). The CDR3 is made up of 14 amino acids. V lost 3 bases and J 5 bases, leaving 11 bases between the germline ends. CDR3 DNA: TGTGCCAGTAGTATCAGGGTAGGGGATCAGCCCCAGCATTTT. Amino acid sequence: CASSIRVGDQPQHF.

V and J are TRBV5-4 and TRBJ2-5; TRBD1 aligns across 10 bases. The V segment lost 4 bases and the J segment 6 bases; nucleotides outside the gene matches: 9. Germline V gives CDR1 SGHNT, CDR2 YYREEE (reference sequence). This CDR3 comprises 15 residues. The CDR3 loop is CASSLAGTGVKTQYF. The CDR3 bases are TGTGCCAGCAGCCTTGCCGGGACAGGGGTAAAGACCCAGTACTTC.

The CDR3 coding sequence is TGCGCCAGCAGCTCCACCCTTGAAGGACGCTCTGGAAACACCATATATTTT. It translates to CASSSTLEGRSGNTIYF. V and J are TRBV5-1 and TRBJ1-3; D is undetermined. Germline V gene sequence: CDR1 SGHRS, CDR2 YFSETQ. V was trimmed by 3 bases and J by 0 bases, leaving 16 bases between them. The length of the CDR3 is 17 residues. The full variable domain, with the rest looked up from reference TRBV5-1 and TRBJ1-3, is KAGVTQTPRYLIKTRGQQVTLSCSPISGHRSVSWYQQTPGQGLQFLFEYFSETQRNKGNFPGRFSGRQFSNSRSEMNVSTLELGDSALYLCASSSTLEGRSGNTIYFGEGSWLTVV.

V is TRBV9 and J is TRBJ1-1; D is uncertain. Germline values: CDR1 SGDLS, CDR2 YYNGEE. This CDR3 spans 14 amino acids. Trimming left V 5 bases short and J 1 base short, with 12 bases between. DNA of the CDR3: TGTGCCAGCAGTTTCCCGAAAGGGAACACTGAAGCTTTCTTT. The encoded protein is CASSFPKGNTEAFF.

A single count supports this clone. J is TRBJ1-1 and V is TRBV6-4, with a tentative D call TRBD1 (5 bases). This CDR3 contains 14 residues. V was clipped by 5 bases and J by 6 bases, with 16 bases between them. Germline V gene data show CDR1 as MRHNA and CDR2 as SNTAGT. The CDR3, as DNA: TGTGCCAGCAGTAAAGAATGGGGCGACGCTGAAGCTTTCTTT. Translation gives CASSKEWGDAEAFF.

Concerning this clone: Different DNA sequences within this sample yield the same CDR3. V and J are TRBV7-9 and TRBJ2-3; the match to TRBD2 covers 7 bases. Trimming at V came to 5 bases and at J to 7 bases, leaving 3 bases not matched to a gene. Germline CDR1 and CDR2: SEHNR and FQNEAQ (reference sequence). The CDR3 consists of 12 residues. The CDR3 coding sequence is TGTGCCAGCAGCCGGGGGGTATATACGCAGTATTTT. Its translation is CASSRGVYTQYF.

The chain uses TRBV2 and TRBJ2-2; unclear D gene. This CDR3 is built from 12 residues. Trimming pared 7 bases from V and 0 bases from J, leaving 3 bases between. CDR1 and CDR2 (germline): SNHLY, FYNNEI. This chain's CDR3 is CASKPNTGELFF. The CDR3 DNA reads as TGTGCCAGCAAACCGAACACCGGGGAGCTGTTTTTT. The full variable domain, its missing parts supplied by reference TRBV2 and TRBJ2-2, is EPEVTQTPSHQVTQMGQEVILRCVPISNHLYFYWYRQILGQKVEFLVSFYNNEISEKSEIFDDQFSVERPDGSNFTLKIRSTKLEDSAMYFCASKPNTGELFFGEGSRLTVL.

The V and J genes are TRBV6-5 and TRBJ1-4; perhaps TRBD1 as D (6 bases). The CDR3 runs 13 residues. The ends were cut back, 6 bases at V and 3 bases at J, with 8 bases in the middle. CDR1 is MNHEY and CDR2 is SVGAGI in the germline V gene. The CDR3 reads CASSRGPNEKLFF. The CDR3 DNA follows: TGTGCCAGCAGCAGGGGTCCTAATGAAAAACTGTTTTTT.

This chain connects TRBV9 to TRBJ1-3; 12 bases match TRBD1. CDR1 is SGDLS, CDR2 YYNGEE, per germline. J lost 4 bases, V lost 1 base, and 6 bases had no gene match. The CDR3 is 17 residues long. The CDR3, as DNA: TGTGCCAGCAGCGTACAGGGACAGGGGGCTGGAGGAAACACCATATATTTT. Residues: CASSVQGQGAGGNTIYF.

V gene TRBV3-1 (or the pseudogene TRBV3-2) combines with J gene TRBJ1-5, with TRBD1 as a possible D gene (6 bases). Trimming shortened V by 5 bases and J by 2 bases, and 10 bases separated the two germline ends. This CDR3 spans 14 amino acids. Germline V gives CDR1 LGHDT, CDR2 YNNKEL (reference sequence). The CDR3 spells CASSRGGGNQPQHF. Written as DNA, the CDR3 is TGTGCCAGCAGCAGGGGGGGTGGCAATCAGCCCCAGCATTTT.

The chain couples TRBV3-1 (or the pseudogene TRBV3-2) to TRBJ2-7, with D perhaps TRBD2 (6 bases). The V gene lost 2 bases and the J gene lost 3 bases, with 8 bases spanning the gap. Germline CDR1 is LGHDT and CDR2 is YNNKEL (reference sequence). This CDR3 spans 13 amino acids. CDR3 amino acids: CASSQLGGYEQYF. The CDR3 bases are TGTGCCAGCAGCCAACTGGGAGGCTACGAGCAGTACTTC.

A remark on this clone: Compared with germline, one end of the junction differs, possibly owing to a read error. The chain is built from TRBV13 and TRBJ1-4, with D perhaps matching TRBD1 (6 bases). CDR1 is PRHDT and CDR2 is FYEKMQ in the germline V gene (reference sequence). This CDR3 is built from 14 residues. The CDR3 here is CASSLAQGYEKLFF. CDR3 coding DNA: TGTGCCAGCAGCTTAGCCCAGGGGTACGAAAAATTGTTTTTT.

V gene TRBV12-3 or TRBV12-4 combines with J gene TRBJ1-2; D call uncertain. V was shortened by 1 base and J by 2 bases, with 5 bases between the two germline ends. CDR3 length: 13 residues. The CDR3 bases are TGTGCCAGCAGTTTAGAAGGAAACTATGGCTACACCTTC. Amino acid sequence: CASSLEGNYGYTF.

Remarks on this clone: The same CDR3 also results from other DNA sequences found in this sample. V and J are TRBV6-5 and TRBJ1-5; no clear D gene. The germline V gene has CDR1 MNHEY and CDR2 SVGAGI. The V end lost 4 bases, the J end lost 0 bases, and 10 bases lay between the germline ends. This CDR3 is built from 15 residues. The CDR3 nucleotides are TGTGCCAGCAGTTTACCCGGGAATAGCAATCAGCCCCAGCATTTT. Protein: CASSLPGNSNQPQHF.

The V call is TRBV3-1 (or the pseudogene TRBV3-2), the J call TRBJ2-7, with no clear D. The CDR3 sequence is 13 residues long. Germline CDR1 reads LGHDT; CDR2 reads YNNKEL (reference sequence). Trimming removed 3 bases from V and 0 bases from J, with 6 bases in between. CDR3 region: CASSQYSSYEQYF. The DNA for the CDR3 is TGTGCCAGCAGCCAGTACAGCTCCTACGAGCAGTACTTC.

The chain has TRBV7-9 and TRBJ2-4; possibly TRBD1 for D (5 bases). The ends were cut back, 5 bases at V and 0 bases at J, with 17 bases in the middle. The length of the CDR3 is 17 residues. The germline gives CDR1 SEHNR, CDR2 FQNEAQ (reference sequence). Here the CDR3 DNA reads TGTGCCAGCAGCCCTTACAAGACAGTTCTAGCCAAAAACATTCAGTACTTC. Translation gives CASSPYKTVLAKNIQYF.